The present TCR beta chain was sequenced within a study of identical twins. Overall study findings and caveats: Low generation probability was overrepresented in out-of-frame alpha sequences shared by twins. Zero-insertion analyses were open to partial confounding by invariant MAIT and iNKT cells.

Healthy Caucasian individuals made up all the donors. On this clonotype: Its antigen is unknown.

The length of the CDR3 is 14 residues. V lost 0 bases to trimming and J lost 1 base, with 6 bases between them. Germline values: CDR1 WNHNN, CDR2 SYGVQD (reference sequence). Template switching added a universal primer binding site, and final cDNA carried unique molecular identifiers. TCRdb reprocessed the 5' RACE reads via MiXCR and lists one record per CDR3 protein. The table records 500,000 to 650,000 distinct CDR3 sequences, around 20% of them present only once. This same sample was also part of a study on yellow fever vaccine responses in identical twins.

Sequenced input: CD4+ T cells sorted from blood. The source is a woman in her late teens or twenties in good health. The chain combines TRBV10-1 with TRBJ2-5; no reliable D call. The CDR3 region is CASSESGIQETQYF. The CDR3 DNA reads as TGCGCCAGCAGTGAGTCGGGGATCCAAGAGACCCAGTACTTC.